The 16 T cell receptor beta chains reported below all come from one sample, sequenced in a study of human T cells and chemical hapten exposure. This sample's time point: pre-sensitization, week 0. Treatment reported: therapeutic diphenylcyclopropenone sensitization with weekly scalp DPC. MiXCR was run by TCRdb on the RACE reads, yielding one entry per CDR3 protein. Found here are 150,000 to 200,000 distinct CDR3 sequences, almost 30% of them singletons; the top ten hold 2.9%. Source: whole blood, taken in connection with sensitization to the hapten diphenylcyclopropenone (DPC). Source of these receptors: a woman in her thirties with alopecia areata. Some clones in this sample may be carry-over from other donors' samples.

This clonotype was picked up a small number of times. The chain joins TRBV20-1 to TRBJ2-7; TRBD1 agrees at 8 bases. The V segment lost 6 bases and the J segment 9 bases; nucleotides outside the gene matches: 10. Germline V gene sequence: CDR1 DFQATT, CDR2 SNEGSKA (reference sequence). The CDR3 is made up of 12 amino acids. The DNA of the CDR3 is TGCAGTGCAACCCCAGGGGGCCTGGGGCAGTACTTC. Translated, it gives CSATPGGLGQYF.

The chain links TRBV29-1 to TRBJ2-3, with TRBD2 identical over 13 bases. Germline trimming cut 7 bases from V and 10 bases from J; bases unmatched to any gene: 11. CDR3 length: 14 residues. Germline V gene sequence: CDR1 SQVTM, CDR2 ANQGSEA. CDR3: CSATSGGAGNPQYF. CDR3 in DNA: TGCAGCGCAACTAGCGGGGGGGCCGGGAATCCGCAGTATTTT.

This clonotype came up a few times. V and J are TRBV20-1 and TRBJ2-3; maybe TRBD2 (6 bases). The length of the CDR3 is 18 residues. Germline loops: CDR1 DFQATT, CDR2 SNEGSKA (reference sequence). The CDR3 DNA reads TGCAGCCCCGGCCCCCGGGCGGGAAACGAGGACACCACAGATACGCAGTATTTT. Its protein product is CSPGPRAGNEDTTDTQYF.

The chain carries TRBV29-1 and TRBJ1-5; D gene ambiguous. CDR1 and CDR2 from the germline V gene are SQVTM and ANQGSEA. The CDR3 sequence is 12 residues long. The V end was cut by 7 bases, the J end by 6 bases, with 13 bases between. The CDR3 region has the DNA TGCAGCGCTGGAGAATTCGGTCAGCCCCAGCATTTT. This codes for CSAGEFGQPQHF. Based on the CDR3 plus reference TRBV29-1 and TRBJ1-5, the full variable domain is SAVISQKPSRDICQRGTSLTIQCQVDSQVTMMFWYRQQPGQSLTLIATANQGSEATYESGFVIDKFPISRPNLTFSTLTVSNMSPEDSSIYLCSAGEFGQPQHFGDGTRLSIL.

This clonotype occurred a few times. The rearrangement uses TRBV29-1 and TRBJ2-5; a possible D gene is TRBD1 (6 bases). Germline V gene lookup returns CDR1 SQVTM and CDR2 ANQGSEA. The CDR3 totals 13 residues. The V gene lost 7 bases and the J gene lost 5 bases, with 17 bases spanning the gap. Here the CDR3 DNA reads TGCAGCGCTTACAGGGACCGGAGGGAGACCCAGTACTTC. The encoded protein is CSAYRDRRETQYF. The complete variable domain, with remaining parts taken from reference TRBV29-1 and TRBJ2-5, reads SAVISQKPSRDICQRGTSLTIQCQVDSQVTMMFWYRQQPGQSLTLIATANQGSEATYESGFVIDKFPISRPNLTFSTLTVSNMSPEDSSIYLCSAYRDRRETQYFGPGTRLLVL.

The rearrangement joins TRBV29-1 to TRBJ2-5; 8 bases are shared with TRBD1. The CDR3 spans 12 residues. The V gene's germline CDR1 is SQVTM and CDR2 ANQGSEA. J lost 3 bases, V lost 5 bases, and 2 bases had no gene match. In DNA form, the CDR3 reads TGCAGCGTTCAGGACAGGGAAGAGACCCAGTACTTC. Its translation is CSVQDREETQYF. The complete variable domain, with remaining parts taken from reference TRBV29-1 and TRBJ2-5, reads SAVISQKPSRDICQRGTSLTIQCQVDSQVTMMFWYRQQPGQSLTLIATANQGSEATYESGFVIDKFPISRPNLTFSTLTVSNMSPEDSSIYLCSVQDREETQYFGPGTRLLVL.

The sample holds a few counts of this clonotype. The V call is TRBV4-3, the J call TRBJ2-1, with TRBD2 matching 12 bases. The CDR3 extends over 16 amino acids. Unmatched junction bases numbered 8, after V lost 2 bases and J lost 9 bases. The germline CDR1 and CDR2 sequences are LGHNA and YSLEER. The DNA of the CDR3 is TGCGCCAGCAGCCAAAAGACAGGACTAGCGGGAATTGAGCAGTTCTTC. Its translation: CASSQKTGLAGIEQFF.

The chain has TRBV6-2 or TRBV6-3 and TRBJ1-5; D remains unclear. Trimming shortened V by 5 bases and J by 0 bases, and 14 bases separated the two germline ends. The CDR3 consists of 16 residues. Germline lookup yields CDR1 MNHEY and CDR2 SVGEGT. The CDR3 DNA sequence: TGTGCCAGCAGTCCCGGGCGGCCATATAGCAATCAGCCCCAGCATTTT. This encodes CASSPGRPYSNQPQHF.

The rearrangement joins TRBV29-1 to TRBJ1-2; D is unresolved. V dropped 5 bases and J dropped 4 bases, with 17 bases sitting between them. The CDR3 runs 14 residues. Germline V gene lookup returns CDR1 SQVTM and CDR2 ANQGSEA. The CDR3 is CSVSSSATFYGYTF. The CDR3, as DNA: TGCAGCGTTTCTTCGTCCGCGACATTCTATGGCTACACCTTC.

CDR3 residues: CAITGRGTDTQYF. DNA of the CDR3: TGTGCCATCACAGGTCGTGGCACAGATACGCAGTATTTT. The chain links TRBV28 to TRBJ2-3; D possibly corresponds to TRBD1 (5 bases). V was cut by 10 bases and J by 1 base, with 12 bases left in between. The CDR3 consists of 13 residues. Per germline, CDR1 MDHEN and CDR2 SYDVKM.

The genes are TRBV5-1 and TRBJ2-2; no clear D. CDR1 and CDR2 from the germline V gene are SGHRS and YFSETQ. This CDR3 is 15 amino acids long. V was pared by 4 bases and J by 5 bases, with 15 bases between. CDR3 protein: CASSMTEVGTGELFF. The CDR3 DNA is TGCGCCAGCAGCATGACTGAGGTCGGAACCGGGGAGCTGTTTTTT.

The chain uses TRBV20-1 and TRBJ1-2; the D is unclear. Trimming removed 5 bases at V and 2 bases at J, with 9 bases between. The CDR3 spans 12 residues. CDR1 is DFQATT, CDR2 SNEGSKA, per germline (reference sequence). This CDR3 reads CSAPTENYGYTF. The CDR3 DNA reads TGCAGTGCTCCGACGGAGAACTATGGCTACACCTTC.

The chain's CDR3 is CARLLGQGCSPLHF. In nucleotides, the CDR3 is TGTGCCAGATTACTAGGACAGGGTTGTTCACCCCTCCACTTT. The J gene is TRBJ1-6, the V gene TRBV6-5; 8 bases fit TRBD1. The CDR3 is 14 amino acids. Unmatched junction bases numbered 10, after V lost 9 bases and J lost 9 bases. Per germline, CDR1 MNHEY and CDR2 SVGAGI.

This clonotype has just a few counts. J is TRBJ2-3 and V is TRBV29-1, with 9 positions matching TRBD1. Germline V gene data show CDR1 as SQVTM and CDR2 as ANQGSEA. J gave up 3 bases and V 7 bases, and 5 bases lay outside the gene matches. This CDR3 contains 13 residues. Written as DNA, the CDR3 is TGCAGCGCCGGGACAGGGTGGACAGATACGCAGTATTTT. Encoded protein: CSAGTGWTDTQYF.

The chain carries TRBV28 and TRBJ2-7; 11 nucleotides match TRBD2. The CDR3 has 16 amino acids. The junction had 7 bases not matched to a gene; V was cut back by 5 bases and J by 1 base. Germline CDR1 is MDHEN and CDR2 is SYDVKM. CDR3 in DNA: TGTGCCAGCAGTCCGCCGGGACTAGCGGATTCCTACGAGCAGTACTTC. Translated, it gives CASSPPGLADSYEQYF.

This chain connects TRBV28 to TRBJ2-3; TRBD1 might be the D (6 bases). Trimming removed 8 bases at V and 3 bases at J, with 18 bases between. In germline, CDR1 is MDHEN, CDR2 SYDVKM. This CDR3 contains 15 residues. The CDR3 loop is CASSTTGSGTDTQYF. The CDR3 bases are TGTGCCAGCTCAACCACAGGGAGTGGGACAGATACGCAGTATTTT.